The 11 T cell receptor beta chains listed next were all sequenced from one sample in a study of response to subunit inactivated influenza vaccine. Each CDR3 protein gets one entry after TCRdb re-called the RT-PCR reads with MiXCR. The sample shows over 650,000 distinct CDR3 sequences, around 18% of them seen only once. Here the sequenced sample was PBMCs from blood, taken more than 4 days after vaccination. The receptors stem from a man aged 45 to 65 who received an inactivated influenza vaccine.

In DNA form, the CDR3 reads TGTGCCAGCCAAATACACGGGGCTAGCGGGAGGGCCGGCACCGGGGAGCTGTTTTTT. Translation: CASQIHGASGRAGTGELFF. This chain uses TRBV6-1 with TRBJ2-2; 12 positions agree with TRBD2. With 8 bases clipped from V and 4 bases from J, the junction kept 17 bases outside the gene matches. From germline, CDR1 is MNHNS and CDR2 SASEGT. The CDR3 extends over 19 amino acids.

The table lists this clonotype with many counts. The chain recombines TRBV12-3 or TRBV12-4 with TRBJ1-5; 9 nucleotides line up with TRBD1. This CDR3 spans 15 amino acids. The V and J ends lost 4 bases and 7 bases, in that order; junction bases with no gene match: 8. The CDR3 coding sequence is TGTGCCAGCAGTTGGGGACAGGGTAGGAGCCAGCCCCAGCATTTT. As protein: CASSWGQGRSQPQHF.

This clonotype was found a few times. The chain links TRBV4-3 to TRBJ2-2; D is ambiguous. Germline loops: CDR1 LGHNA, CDR2 YSLEER. The V gene lost 1 base and the J gene lost 3 bases, with 9 bases spanning the gap. The CDR3 runs 15 residues. The CDR3 loop reads CASSQVPSYTGELFF. The CDR3 nucleotides are TGCGCCAGCAGCCAAGTTCCCTCCTACACCGGGGAGCTGTTTTTT.

This clonotype was seen more than once but under ten times. The gene calls are TRBV6-5 and TRBJ2-7; D possibly corresponds to TRBD2 (5 bases). Germline assignment: CDR1 MNHEY and CDR2 SVGAGI. This CDR3 has 15 amino acids. V lost 4 bases and J lost 0, with 13 bases in between. The CDR3 DNA follows: TGTGCCAGCAGTTCCCCCGTTGGGAGCTCCTACGAGCAGTACTTC. This sequence encodes CASSSPVGSSYEQYF.

This clonotype was seen a handful of times. The V and J genes are TRBV6-5 and TRBJ1-1; D remains ambiguous. Trimming cost V 4 bases and J 3 bases, with 3 bases left between them. The CDR3 contains 11 residues. Germline assignment: CDR1 MNHEY and CDR2 SVGAGI. CDR3: CASSSYTEAFF. The CDR3 DNA is TGTGCCAGCAGTTCGTACACTGAAGCTTTCTTT.

This clonotype was detected a few times. The rearrangement links TRBV20-1 to TRBJ1-5, with D hard to call. Trimming took off 5 bases at V and 0 bases at J, with 14 bases between the two ends. Per the germline V gene, CDR1 is DFQATT and CDR2 is SNEGSKA (reference sequence). The CDR3 runs 15 residues. CDR3 sequence reads: CSAPRAATSNQPQHF. The CDR3 region has the DNA TGCAGTGCTCCCCGGGCAGCAACTAGCAATCAGCCCCAGCATTTT.

Only a few counts were recorded for this clonotype. This sequence joins TRBV20-1 and TRBJ1-5; 9 nucleotides line up with TRBD1. The CDR3 is made up of 16 amino acids. The trim removed 0 bases at V and 4 bases at J, leaving 7 bases unmatched. Germline CDR1 DFQATT, CDR2 SNEGSKA (reference sequence). This chain's CDR3 is CSARDPGQGENQPQHF. DNA of the CDR3: TGCAGTGCTAGAGATCCGGGACAGGGAGAAAATCAGCCCCAGCATTTT.

The chain carries TRBV28 and TRBJ2-5, with D hard to call. From germline, CDR1 is MDHEN and CDR2 SYDVKM. This CDR3 has 15 amino acids. Trimming took off 5 bases at V and 2 bases at J, with 15 bases between the two ends. Written as DNA, the CDR3 is TGTGCCAGCAGTCCGGTAGAAGACTCACAAGAGACCCAGTACTTC. This gives the protein CASSPVEDSQETQYF.

This clonotype was seen a few times. V gene TRBV7-2 combines with J gene TRBJ1-4; D is possibly TRBD1 (6 bases). Germline V gene lookup returns CDR1 SGHTA and CDR2 FQGNSA. The CDR3 has 16 residues. V was cut by 5 bases and J by 0 bases, with 13 bases left in between. The CDR3 DNA is TGTGCCAGCAGCCCCAGCAGGACAGCAACTAATGAAAAACTGTTTTTT. Its protein is CASSPSRTATNEKLFF.

This clonotype was recorded at least ten times. The chain carries TRBV29-1 and TRBJ2-5; tentatively, D is TRBD1 (5 bases). Between the trimmed V and J ends, which lost 4 bases and 4 bases, there was a span of 13 bases. In germline, CDR1 is SQVTM, CDR2 ANQGSEA. The CDR3 runs to 13 residues. The chain's CDR3 is CSVASRTRETQYF. The CDR3 DNA reads as TGCAGCGTTGCGTCAAGGACAAGAGAGACCCAGTACTTC.

This rearrangement joins TRBV20-1 to TRBJ1-1, with D possibly TRBD1 on 5 matching bases. The CDR3 has 13 amino acids. V dropped 2 bases and J dropped 1 base, with 8 bases sitting between them. Germline CDR1 reads DFQATT; CDR2 reads SNEGSKA (reference sequence). The CDR3 nucleotides are TGCAGTGCTAGAAAGGGGTCGAACACTGAAGCTTTCTTT. Protein: CSARKGSNTEAFF.